This TCR beta chain was captured in a study of blood T cells in healthy people across ages. Study-level information: Template switching recovered approximately one barcoded beta molecule for every two T cells. General observations from the study: Significant beta diversity loss was already apparent by age approximately 36, declining roughly linearly.

In regard to this clonotype: Its antigen is as yet unknown.

Combining a sample-barcoded 5' primer with a J-beta primer mix, a second PCR ran for roughly 6 to 12 cycles. One entry per CDR3 protein, called by TCRdb with MiXCR from the 5' RACE reads. The top ten clones hold 0.75% of a sample with around 1,000,000 distinct CDR3 sequences, approximately 25% of them seen once. The length of the CDR3 is 14 residues. V trimming: 8 bases; J trimming: 2 bases; junction bases outside the gene matches: 1. Looked up from germline, CDR1 is MNHEY and CDR2 is SMNVEV (reference sequence). The sample was also reused in another study, on T cells of mothers and their children.

The chain carries TRBV27 and TRBJ2-1; 12 bases fit TRBD1. This receptor was obtained from a girl aged 2 to 9 in good health. Sequenced sample: blood. This CDR3 reads CASGDRGPYNEQFF. DNA for the CDR3: TGTGCCAGCGGGGACAGGGGGCCCTACAATGAGCAGTTCTTC.